One TCR beta chain is described in this entry. This record belongs to a study of blood T cell repertoires in COVID-19. The assay was immunoSEQ multiplex PCR, and TCRdb's table has in-frame clones only and misses some. The sample consists of under 200,000 clones, approximately 89% of them appearing once. Per the germline V gene, CDR1 is PRHDT and CDR2 is FYEKMQ (reference sequence). This CDR3 contains 14 residues. V was shortened by 5 bases and J by 3 bases, with 12 bases between the two germline ends. This chain links TRBV13 with TRBJ2-3; D perhaps matches TRBD2 (6 bases). Input material: PBMCs or T cells enriched from blood (not recorded which). The source is a young woman who had recovered from COVID-19. This CDR3 reads CASSQGRLTDTQYF. The CDR3 nucleotides read TGTGCCAGCAGCCAAGGGAGGTTGACAGATACGCAGTATTTT.